Presented here are 29 T cell receptor beta chains from one specimen sequenced in a study of OX40 agonist ivuxolimab in advanced cancers. The library was generated by the immunoSEQ multiplex PCR assay. The clones in this table, taken by TCRdb from immuneACCESS, are in-frame only. Not every clone is retained; where verified, under half of the shortfall comes from an unresolved V gene, and the cause of the rest is unknown. This sample comprises under 60,000 clones, 85% to 90% of them detected only once. Jointly, the top ten make up approximately 5% of the sample. Sequencing was performed on CD4+ or CD8+ T cells sorted from blood, taken in a trial of the OX40 agonist ivuxolimab. The receptors come from an adult with an advanced solid tumor such as melanoma, head and neck, liver or kidney cancer.

The chain recombines TRBV28 with TRBJ1-1; a possible D gene is TRBD1 (6 bases). The CDR3 has 15 residues. V was trimmed by 5 bases and J by 4 bases, leaving 17 bases between them. The germline CDR1 and CDR2 sequences are MDHEN and SYDVKM. CDR3 DNA sequence: TGTGCCAGCAGTCTGGGGGGCGTGGCTGCCACTGAAGCTTTCTTT. Translating gives CASSLGGVAATEAFF.

This sequence joins TRBV5-1 and TRBJ1-5; tentative D call: TRBD1 (5 bases). The CDR3 extends over 14 amino acids. The V gene lost 3 bases and the J gene lost 1 base, with 8 bases spanning the gap. Germline lookup yields CDR1 SGHRS and CDR2 YFSETQ. The CDR3 region has the DNA TGCGCCAGCAGCTACGGACAAAGCAATCAGCCCCAGCATTTT. Amino acid sequence: CASSYGQSNQPQHF.

The chain links TRBV7-2 to TRBJ2-7; D may be TRBD1 or TRBD2 (6 bases each). CDR3 length: 15 amino acids. Trimming left V 0 bases short and J 4 bases short, with 13 bases between. Germline V gene sequence: CDR1 SGHTA, CDR2 FQGNSA. The DNA of the CDR3 is TGTGCCAGCAGCTTAGCAGGAGGGGGGCCGTACGAGCAGTACTTC. The encoded protein is CASSLAGGGPYEQYF. The full variable domain, with the rest looked up from reference TRBV7-2 and TRBJ2-7, is GAGVSQSPSNKVTEKGKDVELRCDPISGHTALYWYRQSLGQGLEFLIYFQGNSAPDKSGLPSDRFSAERTGGSVSTLTIQRTQQEDSAVYLCASSLAGGGPYEQYFGPGTRLTVT.

V gene TRBV9 combines with J gene TRBJ2-3; the match to TRBD2 covers 11 bases. The length of the CDR3 is 19 residues. Trimming at V came to 4 bases and at J to 1 base, leaving 14 bases not matched to a gene. Germline-derived CDR1 and CDR2 are SGDLS and YYNGEE. This chain's CDR3 is CASSPRGLAGGSGTDTQYF. The CDR3 region has the DNA TGTGCCAGCAGCCCGAGAGGGCTAGCGGGAGGTAGTGGCACAGATACGCAGTATTTT.

V gene TRBV10-1 combines with J gene TRBJ2-7, with D possibly matching TRBD2 (7 bases). The CDR3 totals 15 residues. V lost 11 bases and J lost 2, with 22 bases in between. Germline lookup yields CDR1 WNHNN and CDR2 SYGVQD (reference sequence). DNA of the CDR3: TGCGCCTCCTTAGGGGGGGGGCTCTTGACCTACGAGCAGTACTTC. Encoded protein: CASLGGGLLTYEQYF.

The chain is built from TRBV19 and TRBJ2-7; the D is unclear. The length of the CDR3 is 11 residues. CDR1 is LNHDA and CDR2 is SQIVND in the germline V gene (reference sequence). Trimming took off 5 bases at V and 6 bases at J, with 8 bases between the two ends. Here the CDR3 reads CASSATREQYF. The CDR3 region has the DNA TGTGCCAGTAGTGCGACCCGCGAGCAGTACTTC.

The V and J genes are TRBV2 and TRBJ2-7, with TRBD2 matching 11 bases. J was trimmed by 11 bases and V by 2 bases; bases with no gene match: 11. The CDR3 extends over 15 amino acids. Germline assignment: CDR1 SNHLY and CDR2 FYNNEI. The CDR3 DNA reads TGTGCCAGCAGTGAATCAGGGCTAGCGGGAGGAGAAAAGTACTTC. Encoded protein: CASSESGLAGGEKYF.

The chain has TRBV20-1 and TRBJ2-1; D tentatively fits TRBD1 or TRBD2 (5 bases each). V was cut by 1 base and J by 15 bases, with 13 bases left in between. Germline assignment: CDR1 DFQATT and CDR2 SNEGSKA (reference sequence). The CDR3 length is 11 residues. This CDR3 is CSARGPGQGFF. The CDR3 coding sequence is TGCAGTGCTAGAGGGCCGGGGCAGGGGTTCTTC.

The chain recombines TRBV28 with TRBJ2-7; D is unresolved. The CDR3 spans 11 residues. Germline-derived CDR1 and CDR2 are MDHEN and SYDVKM. Trimming took off 3 bases at V and 4 bases at J, with 4 bases between the two ends. CDR3 sequence reads: CASSLRYEQYF. The CDR3, as DNA: TGTGCCAGCAGTTTGAGGTACGAGCAGTACTTC.

This sequence joins TRBV27 and TRBJ2-7, with TRBD1 matching 7 bases. The V segment lost 5 bases and the J segment 5 bases; nucleotides outside the gene matches: 9. The CDR3 is 14 amino acids. In germline, CDR1 is MNHEY, CDR2 SMNVEV (reference sequence). The CDR3 is CASSRERQGHEQYF. In nucleotides, the CDR3 is TGTGCCAGCAGTAGAGAGCGACAGGGTCACGAGCAGTACTTC.

The chain couples TRBV7-2 to TRBJ1-3; D is unclear. This CDR3 comprises 15 residues. Deletions cut 0 bases from V and 4 bases from J, with 10 bases between. Germline CDR1 SGHTA, CDR2 FQGNSA. CDR3 in amino acids: CASSLARGRGNTIYF. The CDR3 nucleotides read TGTGCCAGCAGCTTAGCGCGGGGAAGAGGAAACACCATATATTTT.

This clone has just one count. The chain is built from TRBV19 and TRBJ2-5; TRBD2 matches at 7 bases. Germline V CDR1 and CDR2: LNHDA, SQIVND (reference sequence). The length of the CDR3 is 14 residues. V was clipped by 7 bases and J by 2 bases; unmatched bases: 7. The CDR3 is CASKSQRGQETQYF. The CDR3 nucleotides read TGTGCCAGTAAGAGCCAGCGGGGTCAAGAGACCCAGTACTTC.

This clone was counted a few times. This sequence joins TRBV5-5 and TRBJ1-5, with 11 bases matching TRBD1. CDR1 is SGHKS and CDR2 is YYEKEE in the germline V gene (reference sequence). V dropped 3 bases and J dropped 10; count of bases not matched to a gene: 6. The CDR3 totals 14 residues. The CDR3 loop reads CASSSGTGGNPQHF. The CDR3 region has the DNA TGTGCCAGCAGCTCTGGGACAGGGGGGAACCCCCAGCATTTT.

The chain joins TRBV4-1 to TRBJ2-7; 10 bases agree with TRBD2. CDR3 length equals 15 residues. Unmatched junction bases numbered 5, after V lost 4 bases and J lost 2 bases. CDR1 is MGHRA and CDR2 is YSYEKL in the germline V gene. The chain's CDR3 is CASSPGTSETYEQYF. The CDR3 DNA is TGCGCCAGCAGCCCTGGGACTAGCGAGACCTACGAGCAGTACTTC.

This clone was seen a single time. The chain is built from TRBV10-1 and TRBJ2-1; 9 nucleotides line up with TRBD1. Trimming removed 10 bases from V and 5 bases from J; junction bases left unmatched: 6. The CDR3 is 13 residues long. Per the germline V gene, CDR1 is WNHNN and CDR2 is SYGVQD (reference sequence). The CDR3 DNA reads as TGCGCCACCCCCGGGACAGGGAACAATGAGCAGTTCTTC. Translated: CATPGTGNNEQFF.

V is TRBV19 and J is TRBJ2-2; 12 nucleotides align to TRBD2. This CDR3 has 16 residues. Germline-derived CDR1 and CDR2 are LNHDA and SQIVND (reference sequence). V shed 3 bases, J shed 5 bases, and the junction held 4 bases outside the gene matches. The CDR3 is CASSIMTSGRTGELFF. The CDR3 DNA reads TGTGCCAGTAGTATTATGACTAGCGGGAGAACCGGGGAGCTGTTTTTT.

This chain connects TRBV7-9 to TRBJ2-5; D may be TRBD1 (5 bases). Looked up from germline, CDR1 is SEHNR and CDR2 is FQNEAQ (reference sequence). V dropped 2 bases and J dropped 5 bases, with 9 bases sitting between them. The length of the CDR3 is 13 residues. The CDR3 DNA is TGTGCCAGCAGCTTAAGGGGTATCGAGACCCAGTACTTC. Protein product: CASSLRGIETQYF.

This rearrangement joins TRBV7-9 to TRBJ2-2; no clear D. V was clipped by 6 bases and J by 8 bases, with 7 bases between them. This CDR3 has 11 amino acids. Per germline, CDR1 SEHNR and CDR2 FQNEAQ (reference sequence). CDR3 in DNA: TGTGCCAGCAGGGCCCGAGGGGAGCTGTTTTTT. It codes for CASRARGELFF.

The chain couples TRBV28 to TRBJ2-3; 9 bases map to TRBD2. CDR1 and CDR2 from the germline V gene are MDHEN and SYDVKM. The CDR3 loop spans 16 amino acids. J gave up 10 bases and V 2 bases, and 13 bases lay outside the gene matches. Here the CDR3 reads CASSLQLAGFLVAQYF. The CDR3 DNA follows: TGTGCCAGCAGTTTACAGCTAGCGGGATTTCTAGTCGCGCAGTATTTT. The complete variable domain, with remaining parts taken from reference TRBV28 and TRBJ2-3, reads DVKVTQSSRYLVKRTGEKVFLECVQDMDHENMFWYRQDPGLGLRLIYFSYDVKMKEKGDIPEGYSVSREKKERFSLILESASTNQTSMYLCASSLQLAGFLVAQYFGPGTRLTVL.

This chain joins TRBV7-3 and TRBJ2-3; tentative D call: TRBD2 (5 bases). CDR3 length equals 14 residues. Per germline, CDR1 SGHTA and CDR2 FQGTGA. V lost 5 bases to trimming and J lost 5 bases, with 14 bases between them. CDR3 residues: CASSLQRGLDTQYF. In nucleotides, the CDR3 is TGTGCCAGCAGCCTCCAACGAGGGTTAGATACGCAGTATTTT. The full variable domain, rest sourced from reference TRBV7-3 and TRBJ2-3, is GAGVSQTPSNKVTEKGKYVELRCDPISGHTALYWYRQSLGQGPEFLIYFQGTGAADDSGLPNDRFFAVRPEGSVSTLKIQRTERGDSAVYLCASSLQRGLDTQYFGPGTRLTVL.

This sequence joins TRBV2 and TRBJ1-5; possibly TRBD1 for D (6 bases). Trimming pared 5 bases from V and 3 bases from J, leaving 17 bases between. This CDR3 region has 16 residues. Germline V gene sequence: CDR1 SNHLY, CDR2 FYNNEI. The CDR3 protein is CASSIFGGQNNQPQHF. The CDR3 DNA reads as TGTGCCAGCAGTATATTCGGGGGGCAAAACAATCAGCCCCAGCATTTT.

This chain links TRBV6-1 with TRBJ2-1, with D unclear. CDR3 length equals 12 residues. Germline loops: CDR1 MNHNS, CDR2 SASEGT. V lost 7 bases to trimming and J lost 12 bases, with 16 bases between them. In DNA form, the CDR3 reads TGTGCCAGCAATATATTTCCCCTGGGGCAGTTCTTC. This sequence encodes CASNIFPLGQFF.

The chain has TRBV11-2 and TRBJ2-7, with 10 bases that match TRBD1. The V and J ends lost 6 bases and 7 bases, in that order; junction bases with no gene match: 21. This CDR3 has 18 residues. From germline, CDR1 is SGHAT and CDR2 FQNNGV. This CDR3 reads CASRDRGGIDRGPREQYF. The DNA for the CDR3 is TGTGCCAGCAGGGACCGTGGAGGTATCGACAGGGGGCCTCGGGAGCAGTACTTC.

The chain combines TRBV11-2 with TRBJ2-1; 10 bases are a match to TRBD2. CDR1 SGHAT and CDR2 FQNNGV come from the germline V gene. The CDR3 has 16 residues. Trimming removed 5 bases from V and 2 bases from J; junction bases left unmatched: 6. The CDR3 sequence is CASSRSSGGAYNEQFF. The CDR3 DNA reads as TGTGCCAGCAGCAGATCTAGCGGGGGCGCCTACAATGAGCAGTTCTTC. Together with reference TRBV11-2 and TRBJ2-1, the CDR3 gives the full variable domain: EAGVAQSPRYKIIEKRQSVAFWCNPISGHATLYWYQQILGQGPKLLIQFQNNGVVDDSQLPKDRFSAERLKGVDSTLKIQPAKLEDSAVYLCASSRSSGGAYNEQFFGPGTRLTVL.

This clone has only one observation. The V call is TRBV2, the J call TRBJ1-4; the D is unclear. The germline V gene has CDR1 SNHLY and CDR2 FYNNEI. Trimming took off 3 bases at V and 0 bases at J, with 8 bases between the two ends. The CDR3 extends over 15 amino acids. The CDR3 protein is CASSDEQSTNEKLFF. The DNA of the CDR3 is TGTGCCAGCAGTGACGAACAGTCAACTAATGAAAAACTGTTTTTT.

In nucleotides, the CDR3 is TGTGCTACAGGGGATGCGCAGGGCACCATATATTTT. This gives the protein CATGDAQGTIYF. The genes are TRBV10-3 and TRBJ1-3; 7 bases map to TRBD1. The CDR3 spans 12 residues. Germline V lookup: CDR1 ENHRY, CDR2 SYGVKD.

The V gene is TRBV5-4, the J gene TRBJ1-2, with D maybe TRBD1 (5 bases). In germline, CDR1 is SGHNT, CDR2 YYREEE (reference sequence). V was shortened by 4 bases and J by 8 bases, with 21 bases between the two germline ends. The CDR3 runs to 15 residues. The CDR3, as DNA: TGTGCCAGCAGCCTGCGTCAGGGAACAGTGAGGGGCTACACCTTC. Translation: CASSLRQGTVRGYTF.

The chain is built from TRBV9 and TRBJ2-1; D might be TRBD2 (6 bases). The CDR3 totals 15 residues. Trimming stripped 4 bases from V and 8 bases from J, with 19 bases between. CDR1 is SGDLS, CDR2 YYNGEE, per germline. The CDR3 nucleotides read TGTGCCAGCAGCTCCACCGACTGGGGGGACGATGAGCAGTTCTTC. Translating gives CASSSTDWGDDEQFF.

The rearrangement links TRBV6-6 to TRBJ1-5; D remains unclear. V dropped 6 bases and J dropped 3 bases, with 6 bases sitting between them. There are 12 residues in the CDR3. Germline loops: CDR1 MNHNY, CDR2 SVGAGI (reference sequence). CDR3 protein: CASRRNNQPQHF. The CDR3 DNA sequence: TGTGCCAGCAGGCGGAACAATCAGCCCCAGCATTTT.